This T cell receptor (beta chain) was recovered during a study of human T cells and chemical hapten exposure. Study-wide context: Patients got weekly scalp diphenylcyclopropenone doses over the approximately 24-week study. Mostly female, the patients presented with alopecia areata, totalis or universalis.

This clonotype was detected ten times or more. V shed 0 bases and J shed 2 bases, with 7 bases lying between them. The CDR3 is 14 amino acids. Time point here: pre-sensitization, week 0. Treatment of the sample: therapeutic diphenylcyclopropenone sensitization with weekly scalp DPC. Each CDR3 protein is one row after TCRdb ran MiXCR on the RACE reads. Of 65,000 to 70,000 distinct CDR3 sequences listed, approximately 11% are singletons. This chain uses TRBV5-7 with TRBJ2-3; D ambiguous. TRBV5-7 is designated an ORF whose function remains uncertain. The clonotype originates from a woman aged 50 to 65 with alopecia areata. Some clones in this sample may be carry-over from other donors' samples. This sample comprised whole blood, obtained in connection with sensitization to the hapten diphenylcyclopropenone (DPC). The CDR3 protein is CASSLGRYTDTQYF. The CDR3, as DNA: TGTGCCAGCAGCTTGGGCAGATACACAGATACGCAGTATTTT.